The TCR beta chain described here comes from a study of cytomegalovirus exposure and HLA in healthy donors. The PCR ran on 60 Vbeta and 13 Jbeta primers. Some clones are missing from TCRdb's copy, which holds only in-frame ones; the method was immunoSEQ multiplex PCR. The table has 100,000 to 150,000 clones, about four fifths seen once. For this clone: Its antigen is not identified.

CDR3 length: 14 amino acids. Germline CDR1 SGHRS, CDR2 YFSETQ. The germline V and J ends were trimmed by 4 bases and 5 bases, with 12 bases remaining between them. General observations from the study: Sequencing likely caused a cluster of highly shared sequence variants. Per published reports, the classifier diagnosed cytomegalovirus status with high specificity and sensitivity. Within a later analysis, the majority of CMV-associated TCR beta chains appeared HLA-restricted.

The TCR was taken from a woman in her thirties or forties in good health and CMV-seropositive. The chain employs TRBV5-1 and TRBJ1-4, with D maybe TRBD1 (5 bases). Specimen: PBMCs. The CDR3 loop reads CASSPTGSNEKLFF. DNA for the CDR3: TGCGCCAGCAGCCCAACAGGATCCAATGAAAAACTGTTTTTT.